The clone carrying this T cell receptor beta chain was found once. Since a far larger clone is one base different, this is likely a read error. Per the germline V gene, CDR1 is MRHNA and CDR2 is SNTAGT. This CDR3 contains 14 residues. Trimming took 3 bases from V and 6 from J; bases not matched to a gene: 8. The genomic DNA TCR beta CDR3 region underwent two rounds of multiplex PCR. Gene-specific primers for each TRBV and TRBJ gene drove first-round PCR. MiXCR, applied by TCRdb to the multiplex PCR reads, yields one record per CDR3 protein. Among 15,000 to 20,000 distinct CDR3 sequences listed, roughly 30% were seen once. These data originate in a study of prognosis after radiotherapy for stage I lung cancer.

This rearrangement joins TRBV6-4 to TRBJ2-7; TRBD2 matches at 7 bases. The TCR comes from a donor over 45 with non-small cell lung cancer. The sample here was PBMCs, taken before or after stereotactic body radiation therapy (not recorded which). This CDR3 reads CASSESGEGGEQYF. The CDR3 bases are TGTGCCAGCAGTGAATCGGGGGAGGGCGGCGAGCAGTACTTC.